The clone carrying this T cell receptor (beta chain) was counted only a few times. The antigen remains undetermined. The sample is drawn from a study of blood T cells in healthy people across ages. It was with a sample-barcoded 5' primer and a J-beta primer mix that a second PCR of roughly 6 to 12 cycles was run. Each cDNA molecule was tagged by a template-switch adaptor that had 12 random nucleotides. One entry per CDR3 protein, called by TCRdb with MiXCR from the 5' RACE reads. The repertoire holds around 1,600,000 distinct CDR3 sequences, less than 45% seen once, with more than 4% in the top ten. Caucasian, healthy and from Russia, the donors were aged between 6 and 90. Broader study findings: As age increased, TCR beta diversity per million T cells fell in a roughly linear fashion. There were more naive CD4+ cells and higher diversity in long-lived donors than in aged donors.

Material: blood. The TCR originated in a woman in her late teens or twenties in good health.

The DNA for the CDR3 is TGCGCCAGCAGCTTCTGGGCAGCAGCCTCTGGGGCCAACGTCCTGACTTTC. It translates to CASSFWAAASGANVLTF. The rearrangement uses TRBV5-1 and TRBJ2-6; no clear D gene. This CDR3 is 17 amino acids long. The V gene's germline CDR1 is SGHRS and CDR2 YFSETQ. Trimming pared 2 bases from V and 0 bases from J, leaving 12 bases between. Combining the CDR3 with reference TRBV5-1 and TRBJ2-6 gives the whole variable domain KAGVTQTPRYLIKTRGQQVTLSCSPISGHRSVSWYQQTPGQGLQFLFEYFSETQRNKGNFPGRFSGRQFSNSRSEMNVSTLELGDSALYLCASSFWAAASGANVLTFGAGSRLTVL.